This T cell receptor beta chain was profiled in a study of T cell responses to AZD1222 COVID-19 vaccine. With respect to this clone: The antigen is not known.

This CDR3 comprises 15 residues. Deletions cut 0 bases from V and 6 bases from J, with 15 bases between. Germline values: CDR1 MNHEY, CDR2 SVGAGI. Notes on the study in general: The reported proportion of spike-specific TCRs targeting unmutated variant regions was nearly half. White British donors predominated, females outnumbered males, and clonal diversity was possibly underestimated. The study found vaccine-associated CD4 TCRs spanning spike, dominant at 160-218 and 743-854.

The repertoire was sequenced with immunoSEQ multiplex PCR; TCRdb's copy has only in-frame clones and lacks some. The table has tens of thousands of clones, more than 70% seen once. The source is an adult who received the AZD1222 COVID-19 vaccine. The sequences come from peripheral blood, collected 28 days after the second AZD1222 dose. The V and J genes are TRBV6-5 and TRBJ2-7; TRBD2 is a possible D gene (7 bases). This CDR3 is CASSYSGGALGEQYF. The DNA for the CDR3 is TGTGCCAGCAGTTACTCTGGGGGGGCCCTCGGCGAGCAGTACTTC.